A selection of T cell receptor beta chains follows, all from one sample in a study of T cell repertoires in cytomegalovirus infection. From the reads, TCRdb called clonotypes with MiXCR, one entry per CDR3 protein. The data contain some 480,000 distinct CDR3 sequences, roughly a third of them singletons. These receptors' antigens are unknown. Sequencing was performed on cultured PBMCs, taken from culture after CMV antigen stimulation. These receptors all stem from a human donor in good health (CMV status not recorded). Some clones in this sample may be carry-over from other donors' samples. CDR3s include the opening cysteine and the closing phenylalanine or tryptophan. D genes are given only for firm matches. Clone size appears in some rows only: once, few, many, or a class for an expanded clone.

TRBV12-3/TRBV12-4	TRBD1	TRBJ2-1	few	TGTGCCAGCAGTACAGGCATGGGACAGCAATACAATGAGCAGTTCTTC	CASSTGMGQQYNEQFF
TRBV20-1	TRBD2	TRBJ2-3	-	TGCAGTGCTAGAAATTGGGCGGGAGGAACAGATACGCAGTATTTT	CSARNWAGGTDTQYF
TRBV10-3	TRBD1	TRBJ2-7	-	TGTGCCATCGGGACAGGGCCTTCCTTAGGCTCCTACGAGCAGTACTTC	CAIGTGPSLGSYEQYF
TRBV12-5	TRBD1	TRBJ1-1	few	TGTGCTAGTGGTTTGGGGGACAGGGCGACTGAAGCTTTCTTT	CASGLGDRATEAFF
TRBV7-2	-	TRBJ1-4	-	TGTGCCAGCAGCCCTCGGGGTGATGAAAAACTGTTTTTT	CASSPRGDEKLFF
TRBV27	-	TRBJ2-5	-	TGTGCCAGCAGGACCCCAGGGGCGGAGACCCAGTACTTC	CASRTPGAETQYF
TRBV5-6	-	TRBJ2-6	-	TGTGCCAGCAGCTTAAGACCTGGGGCCAACGTCCTGACTTTC	CASSLRPGANVLTF
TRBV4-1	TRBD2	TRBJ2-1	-	TGCGCCAGCAGCCACCGACTAGCGGGAGTCAATGAGCAGTTCTTC	CASSHRLAGVNEQFF
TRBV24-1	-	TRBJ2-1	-	TGTGCCACCAGTGATCCCCTCGGCAATGAGCAGTTCTTC	CATSDPLGNEQFF
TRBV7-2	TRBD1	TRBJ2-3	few	TGTGCCAGCAGCAAGGACAGGGGACGCACAGATACGCAGTATTTT	CASSKDRGRTDTQYF
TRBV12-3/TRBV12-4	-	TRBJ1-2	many	TGTGCCAGCAGCGGCCCGACGGCGGGCTATGGCTACACCTTC	CASSGPTAGYGYTF
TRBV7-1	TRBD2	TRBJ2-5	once	TGTGCCAGCAGCTCAGGGACTAGCACAGAGACCCAGTACTTC	CASSSGTSTETQYF
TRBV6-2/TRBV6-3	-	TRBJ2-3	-	TGTGCCAGCGGACTCCAGGGGAGGTTTGCAGATACGCAGTATTTT	CASGLQGRFADTQYF
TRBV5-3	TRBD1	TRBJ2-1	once	TGTGCCAGAAGCCGTGGAACCGGGACAGAATACAATGAGCAGTTCTTC	CARSRGTGTEYNEQFF